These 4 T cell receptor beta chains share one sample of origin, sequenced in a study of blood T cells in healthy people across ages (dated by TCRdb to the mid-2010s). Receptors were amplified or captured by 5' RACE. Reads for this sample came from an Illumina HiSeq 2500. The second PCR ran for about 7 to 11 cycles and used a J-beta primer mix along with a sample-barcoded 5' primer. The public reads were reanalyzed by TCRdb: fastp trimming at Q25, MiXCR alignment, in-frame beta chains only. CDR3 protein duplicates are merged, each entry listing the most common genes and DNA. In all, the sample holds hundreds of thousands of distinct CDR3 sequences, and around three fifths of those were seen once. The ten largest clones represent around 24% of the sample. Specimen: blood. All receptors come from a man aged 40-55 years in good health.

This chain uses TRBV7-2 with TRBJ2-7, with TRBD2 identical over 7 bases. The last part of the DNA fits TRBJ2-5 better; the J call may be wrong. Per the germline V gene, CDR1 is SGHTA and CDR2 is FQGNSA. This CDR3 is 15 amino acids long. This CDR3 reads CASSLQWGGAETQYF. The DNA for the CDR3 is TGTGCCAGCAGCCTACAGTGGGGGGGAGCCGAGACCCAGTACTTC.

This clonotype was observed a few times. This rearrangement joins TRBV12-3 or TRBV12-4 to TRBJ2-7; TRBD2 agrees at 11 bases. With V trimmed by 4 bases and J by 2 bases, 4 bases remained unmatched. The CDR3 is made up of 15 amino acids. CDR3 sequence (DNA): TGTGCCAGCAGTTCGCTAGCGGGAGGAACCTACGAGCAGTACTTC. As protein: CASSSLAGGTYEQYF.

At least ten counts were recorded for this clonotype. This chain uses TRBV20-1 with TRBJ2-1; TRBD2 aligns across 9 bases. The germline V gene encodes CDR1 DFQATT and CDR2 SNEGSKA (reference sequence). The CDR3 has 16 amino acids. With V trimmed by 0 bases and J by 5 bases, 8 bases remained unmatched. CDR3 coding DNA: TGCAGTGCTAGAGATATTGGCGGGGGGGATAACAATGAGCAGTTCTTC. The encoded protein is CSARDIGGGDNNEQFF.

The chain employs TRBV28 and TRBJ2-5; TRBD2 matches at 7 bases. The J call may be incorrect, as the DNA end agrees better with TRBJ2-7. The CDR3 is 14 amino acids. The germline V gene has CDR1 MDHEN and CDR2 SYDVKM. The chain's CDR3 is CASWGGASIYEQYF. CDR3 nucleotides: TGTGCCAGCTGGGGAGGGGCTAGCATCTACGAGCAGTACTTC.